Listed below are T cell receptor beta chains from one sample, sequenced in a study of blood T cell repertoires in COVID-19. The assay was immunoSEQ multiplex PCR, and TCRdb's table has in-frame clones only and misses some. Counted here are about 170,000 clones, around 85% occurring once; the ten biggest clones make up roughly 3%. The source material was peripheral blood. The receptors here all came from a human donor with acute or convalescent COVID-19. The donor label of this sample is uncertain. The CDR3 runs from the conserved cysteine through the conserved F or W. D genes are given only for firm matches.

V gene	J gene	D gene	CDR3 DNA	CDR3 protein
TRBV15	TRBJ1-2	-	TGTGCCACCAGCAGAGATCAGGATGGCTACACCTTC	CATSRDQDGYTF
TRBV24-1	TRBJ2-7	-	TGTGCCACCAGTGCCTCCGGCGGTTCTTACGAGCAGTACTTC	CATSASGGSYEQYF
TRBV3-1/TRBV3-2	TRBJ1-6	-	TGTGCCAGCAGGGAGGCGGGGAATTCACCCCTCCACTTT	CASREAGNSPLHF
TRBV4-3	TRBJ1-1	-	TGCGCCAGCAGCCAAGAGACACAGCTCAACACTGAAGCTTTCTTT	CASSQETQLNTEAFF
TRBV5-8	TRBJ2-3	TRBD2	TGTGCCAGCAGCGCAGCTAGCGGGGGAGTAAGAAATACGCAGTATTTT	CASSAASGGVRNTQYF
TRBV11-2	TRBJ1-2	-	TGTGCCAGCAGCTTAGTTCAGGGGCCTTATGGCTACACCTTC	CASSLVQGPYGYTF
TRBV19	TRBJ1-1	-	TGTGCCAGTAGTATCAACTCCAACACTGAAGCTTTCTTT	CASSINSNTEAFF
TRBV5-6	TRBJ1-1	-	TGTGCCAGCAGATCGGACAGAAGAGCGAACACTGAAGCTTTCTTT	CASRSDRRANTEAFF
TRBV7-2	TRBJ1-2	-	TGTGCCAGCAGCCCGGGCGGCAGGGGCCCGAACTATGGCTACACCTTC	CASSPGGRGPNYGYTF
TRBV18	TRBJ1-4	-	TGTGCCAGCTCACTTTCCGGTGAAAAACTGTTTTTT	CASSLSGEKLFF
TRBV7-2	TRBJ1-6	TRBD1	TGTGCCAGCAGCTTAGCTCGGGGGACAGGGAATTCACCCCTCCACTTT	CASSLARGTGNSPLHF
TRBV5-6	TRBJ1-1	TRBD1	TGTGCCAGCAGCTTAAACCGGGACAGCTCAGGGGCTTTCTTT	CASSLNRDSSGAFF
TRBV9	TRBJ2-1	TRBD2	TGTGCCAGCAGCGTAGGTAGCGGGGGGGCCAATGAGCAGTTCTTC	CASSVGSGGANEQFF
TRBV7-2	TRBJ1-4	TRBD1	TGTGCCAGCAGCAGGGACAGGGTGACCCACGGAGAAAAACTGTTTTTT	CASSRDRVTHGEKLFF